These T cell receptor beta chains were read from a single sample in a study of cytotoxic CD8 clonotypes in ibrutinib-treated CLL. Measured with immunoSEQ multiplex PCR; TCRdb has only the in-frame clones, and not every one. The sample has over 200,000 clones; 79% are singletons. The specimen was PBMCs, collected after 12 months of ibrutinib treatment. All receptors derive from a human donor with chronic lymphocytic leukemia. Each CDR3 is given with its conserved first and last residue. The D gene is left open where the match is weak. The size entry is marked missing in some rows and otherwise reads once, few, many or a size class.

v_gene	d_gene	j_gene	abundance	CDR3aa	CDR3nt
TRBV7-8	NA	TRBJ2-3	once	CASSFPGYTDTQYF	TGTGCCAGCAGCTTCCCCGGATACACAGATACGCAGTATTTT
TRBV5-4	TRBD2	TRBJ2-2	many	CASSRGLAGDTGELFF	TGTGCCAGCAGCCGAGGACTAGCGGGAGACACCGGGGAGCTGTTTTTT
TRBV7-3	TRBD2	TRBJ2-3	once	CASSLTGPIAGGTDTQYF	TGTGCCAGCAGTCTTACAGGTCCAATTGCGGGGGGGACAGATACGCAGTATTTT
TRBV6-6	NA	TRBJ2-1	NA	CASIQGDARYNEQFF	TGTGCCAGCATCCAAGGGGACGCCCGCTACAATGAGCAGTTCTTC
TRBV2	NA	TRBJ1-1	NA	CASSDSRYTEAFF	TGTGCCAGCAGTGATAGCCGTTACACTGAAGCTTTCTTT
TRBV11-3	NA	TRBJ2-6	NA	CASSLGPRSGANVLTF	TGTGCCAGCAGCCTGGGACCCCGCTCTGGGGCCAACGTCCTGACTTTC
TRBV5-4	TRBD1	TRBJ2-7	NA	CASSSLTGGLAEQYF	TGTGCCAGCAGCTCGCTGACAGGGGGTCTAGCCGAGCAGTACTTC
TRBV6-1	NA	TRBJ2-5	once	CASSDKAGETQYF	TGTGCCAGCAGTGACAAGGCCGGGGAGACCCAGTACTTC
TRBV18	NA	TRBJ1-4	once	CASSPQGGEKLFF	TGTGCCAGCTCACCACAGGGTGGCGAAAAACTGTTTTTT
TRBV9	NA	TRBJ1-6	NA	CASSDQGRANSPLHF	TGTGCCAGCAGCGACCAGGGCAGGGCGAATTCACCCCTCCACTTT
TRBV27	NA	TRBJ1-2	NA	CASSFAQFRGYTF	TGTGCCAGCAGTTTCGCCCAATTTCGGGGCTACACCTTT
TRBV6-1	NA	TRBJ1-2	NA	CASEGDGYGYTF	TGTGCCAGCGAAGGGGACGGGTATGGCTACACCTTC
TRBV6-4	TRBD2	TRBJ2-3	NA	CASSRLAGGADTQYF	TGTGCCAGCAGCCGACTAGCGGGGGGTGCAGATACGCAGTATTTT
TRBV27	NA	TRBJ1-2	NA	CASSFTREYGYTF	TGTGCCAGCAGTTTTACCAGGGAGTATGGCTACACCTTC
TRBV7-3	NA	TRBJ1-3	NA	CASSPTGQGLNTIYF	TGTGCCAGCAGCCCAACGGGACAAGGACTAAACACCATATATTTT
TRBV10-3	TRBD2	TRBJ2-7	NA	CAISGTISGSSYEQYF	TGTGCCATCAGTGGAACGATTAGCGGGAGCTCCTACGAGCAGTACTTC
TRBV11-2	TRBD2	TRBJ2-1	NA	CASRPIAGGIRNEQFF	TGTGCCAGCAGACCAATAGCGGGAGGGATTAGGAATGAGCAGTTCTTC
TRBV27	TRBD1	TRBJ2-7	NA	CASSFAGTGIYEQYF	TGTGCCAGCAGTTTTGCGGGGACAGGGATTTACGAGCAGTACTTC
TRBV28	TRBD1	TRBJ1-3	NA	CACRGTALRRSGNTIYF	TGTGCCTGTCGCGGGACAGCCCTCCGCCGCTCTGGAAACACCATATATTTT
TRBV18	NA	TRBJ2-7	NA	CASSPQGPPDEQYF	TGTGCCAGCTCACCCCAGGGTCCCCCGGACGAGCAGTACTTC
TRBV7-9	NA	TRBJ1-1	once	CASSLGGRAEAFF	TGTGCCAGCAGCTTAGGGGGCAGGGCCGAAGCTTTCTTT
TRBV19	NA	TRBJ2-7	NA	CASSISGTFGEQYF	TGTGCCAGTAGTATTTCAGGGACTTTCGGCGAGCAGTACTTC
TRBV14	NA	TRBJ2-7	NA	CASSQPGHSYYEQYF	TGTGCCAGCAGCCAACCGGGACACAGCTACTACGAGCAGTACTTC
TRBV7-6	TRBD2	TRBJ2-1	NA	CASSLGVTGGRDEQFF	TGTGCCAGCAGCTTAGGGGTGACGGGAGGGCGAGATGAGCAGTTCTTC
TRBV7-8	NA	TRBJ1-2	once	CASSPQVRGVYGYTF	TGTGCCAGCAGCCCCCAGGTCCGAGGGGTCTATGGCTACACCTTC
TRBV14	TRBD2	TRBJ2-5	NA	CASSQGLANAQETQYF	TGTGCCAGCAGCCAGGGACTAGCCAATGCCCAAGAGACCCAGTACTTC
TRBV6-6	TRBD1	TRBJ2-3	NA	CASTQGAASTDTQYF	TGTGCCAGCACACAGGGGGCGGCTAGCACAGATACGCAGTATTTT
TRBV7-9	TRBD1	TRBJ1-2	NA	CASTPGQGIFGYTF	TGTGCCAGCACCCCGGGACAGGGAATTTTTGGCTACACCTTC
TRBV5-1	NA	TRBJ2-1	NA	CASSLFATQASNEQFF	TGCGCCAGCAGCCTCTTCGCGACCCAGGCCAGTAATGAGCAGTTCTTC
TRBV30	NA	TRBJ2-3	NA	CAWSTPSALGYF	TGTGCCTGGAGTACTCCTAGCGCCCTCGGGTATTTT
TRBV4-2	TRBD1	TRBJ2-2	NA	CASSHPGQGGGELFF	TGTGCCAGCAGCCACCCGGGACAGGGCGGCGGGGAGCTGTTTTTT
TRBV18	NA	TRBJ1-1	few	CASSPATVNTEAFF	TGTGCCAGCTCACCAGCCACAGTGAACACTGAAGCTTTCTTT
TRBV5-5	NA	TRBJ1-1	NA	CASSLAPTAGNTEAFF	TGTGCCAGCAGCTTGGCCCCGACGGCCGGGAACACTGAAGCTTTCTTT
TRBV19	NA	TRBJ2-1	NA	CASSIGSGSYNEQFF	TGTGCCAGTAGTATAGGGAGTGGCTCCTACAATGAGCAGTTCTTC
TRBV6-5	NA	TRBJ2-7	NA	CASSPRTLLYEQYF	TGTGCCAGCAGTCCCCGGACACTCCTATACGAGCAGTACTTC
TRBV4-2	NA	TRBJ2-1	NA	CASSQGAQVGNEQFF	TGTGCCAGCAGCCAAGGGGCTCAGGTGGGAAATGAGCAGTTCTTC
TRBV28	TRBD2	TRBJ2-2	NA	CASSLLRLAGGWGTGELFF	TGTGCCAGCAGTTTGCTTCGGCTAGCGGGAGGGTGGGGCACCGGGGAGCTGTTTTTT
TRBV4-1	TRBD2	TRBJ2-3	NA	CASSRPGGGVLDTQYF	TGCGCCAGCAGCCGCCCCGGGGGGGGCGTCTTAGATACGCAGTATTTT
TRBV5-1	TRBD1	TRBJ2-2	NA	CASSSGQGGRSGELFF	TGCGCCAGCAGCTCGGGACAGGGAGGACGGTCCGGGGAGCTGTTTTTT
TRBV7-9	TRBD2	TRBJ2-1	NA	CASSPRTSGYNEQFF	TGTGCCAGCAGCCCCCGGACTAGCGGCTACAATGAGCAGTTCTTC
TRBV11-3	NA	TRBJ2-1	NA	CASSLRVYNEQFF	TGTGCCAGCAGCTTACGGGTCTACAATGAGCAGTTCTTC